The source of this TCR beta chain is a study of T cells of healthy individuals. One entry per CDR3 protein results from TCRdb running MiXCR on the 5' RACE reads. The sample includes 60,000 to 70,000 distinct CDR3 sequences, about a sixth of them seen just once. CDR3 size: 19 residues. This receptor was identified in a human donor in good health. The rearrangement uses TRBV21-1 and TRBJ2-3; no DNA check was done on the table's D call, TRBD2. TRBV21-1 is labeled a pseudogene. CDR3 sequence: CASSKEAAGGQVGTDTQYF. The CDR3 nucleotides read TGTGCCAGCAGCAAAGAGGCCGCGGGAGGTCAGGTGGGAACAGATACGCAGTATTTT.